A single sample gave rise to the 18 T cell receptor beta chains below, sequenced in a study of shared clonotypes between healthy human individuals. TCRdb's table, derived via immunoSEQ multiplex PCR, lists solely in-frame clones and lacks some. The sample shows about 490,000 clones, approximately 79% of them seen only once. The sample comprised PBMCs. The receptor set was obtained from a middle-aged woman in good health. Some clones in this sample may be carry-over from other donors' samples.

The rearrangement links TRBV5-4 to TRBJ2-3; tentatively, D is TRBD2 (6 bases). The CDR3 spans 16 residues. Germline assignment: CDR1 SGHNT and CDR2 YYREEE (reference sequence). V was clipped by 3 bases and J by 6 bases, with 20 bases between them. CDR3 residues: CASSSSGGAGRDTQYF. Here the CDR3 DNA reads TGTGCCAGCAGCTCATCGGGCGGTGCGGGAAGGGATACGCAGTATTTT.

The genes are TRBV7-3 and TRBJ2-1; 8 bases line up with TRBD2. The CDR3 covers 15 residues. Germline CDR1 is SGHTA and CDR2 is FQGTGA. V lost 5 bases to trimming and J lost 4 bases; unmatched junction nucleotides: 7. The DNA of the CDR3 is TGTGCCAGCAGCCAAACTAGCGGAGATTACAATGAGCAGTTCTTC. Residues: CASSQTSGDYNEQFF.

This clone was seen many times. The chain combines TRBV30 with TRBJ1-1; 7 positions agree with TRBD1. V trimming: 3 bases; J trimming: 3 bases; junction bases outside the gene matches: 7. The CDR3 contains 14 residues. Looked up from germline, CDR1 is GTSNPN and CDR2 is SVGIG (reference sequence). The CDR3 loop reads CAWRQGRAYTEAFF. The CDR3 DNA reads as TGTGCCTGGAGACAGGGGAGGGCGTACACTGAAGCTTTCTTT.

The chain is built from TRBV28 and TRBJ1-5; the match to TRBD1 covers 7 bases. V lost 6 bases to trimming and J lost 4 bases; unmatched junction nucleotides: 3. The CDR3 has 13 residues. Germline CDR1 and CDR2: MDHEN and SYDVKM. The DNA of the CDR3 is TGTGCCAGCAGACTGGACAGGAATCAGCCCCAGCATTTT. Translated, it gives CASRLDRNQPQHF.

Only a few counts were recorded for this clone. Here the CDR3 reads CASSDPGQGAFTEAFF. The CDR3 region has the DNA TGTGCCAGCAGTGATCCGGGACAGGGGGCGTTCACTGAAGCTTTCTTT. The chain couples TRBV2 to TRBJ1-1, with TRBD1 matching 12 bases. Germline V gene lookup returns CDR1 SNHLY and CDR2 FYNNEI. Unmatched junction bases numbered 6, after V lost 3 bases and J lost 4 bases. The CDR3 is 16 amino acids.

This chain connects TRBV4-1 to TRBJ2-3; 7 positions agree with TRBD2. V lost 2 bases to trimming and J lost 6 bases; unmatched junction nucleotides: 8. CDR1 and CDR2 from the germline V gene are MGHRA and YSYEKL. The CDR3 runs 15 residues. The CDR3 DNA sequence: TGCGCCAGCAGCCAACCACGCGGGAGTGCTGATACGCAGTATTTT. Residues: CASSQPRGSADTQYF.

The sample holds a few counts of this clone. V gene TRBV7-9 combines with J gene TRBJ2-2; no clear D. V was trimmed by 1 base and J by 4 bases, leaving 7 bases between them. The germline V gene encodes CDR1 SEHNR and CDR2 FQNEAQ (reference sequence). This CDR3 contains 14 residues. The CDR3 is CASSLGVPTGELFF. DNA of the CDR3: TGTGCCAGCAGCTTAGGGGTCCCCACCGGGGAGCTGTTTTTT.

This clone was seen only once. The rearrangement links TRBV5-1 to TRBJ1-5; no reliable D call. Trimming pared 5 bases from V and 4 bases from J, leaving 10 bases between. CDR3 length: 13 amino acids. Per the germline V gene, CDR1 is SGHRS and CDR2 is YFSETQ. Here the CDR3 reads CASRAELNQPQHF. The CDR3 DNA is TGCGCCAGCAGGGCGGAGCTTAATCAGCCCCAGCATTTT.

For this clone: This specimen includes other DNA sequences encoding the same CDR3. The CDR3, as DNA: TGTGCCAGCAGCTTGGGGGCTAGGCAAGAGACCCAGTACTTC. Protein product: CASSLGARQETQYF. The V call is TRBV5-5, the J call TRBJ2-5; D remains unclear. Germline values: CDR1 SGHKS, CDR2 YYEKEE (reference sequence). The germline V and J ends were trimmed by 0 bases and 2 bases, with 8 bases remaining between them. This CDR3 spans 14 amino acids.

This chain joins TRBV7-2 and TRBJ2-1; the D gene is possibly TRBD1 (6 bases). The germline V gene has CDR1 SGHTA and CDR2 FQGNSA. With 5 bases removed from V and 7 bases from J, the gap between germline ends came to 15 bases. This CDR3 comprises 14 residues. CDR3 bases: TGTGCCAGCAGCAAAAGGAGACAGGAAAATGAGCAGTTCTTC. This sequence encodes CASSKRRQENEQFF.

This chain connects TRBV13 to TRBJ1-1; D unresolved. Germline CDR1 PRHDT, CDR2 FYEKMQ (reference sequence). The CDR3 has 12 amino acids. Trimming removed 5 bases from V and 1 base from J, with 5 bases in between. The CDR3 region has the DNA TGTGCCAGCAGCCGCTGGAACACTGAAGCTTTCTTT. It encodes CASSRWNTEAFF.

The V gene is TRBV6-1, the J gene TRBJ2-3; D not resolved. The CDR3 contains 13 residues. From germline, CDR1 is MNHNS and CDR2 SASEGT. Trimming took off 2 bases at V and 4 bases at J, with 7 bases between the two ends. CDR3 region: CASSERVADTQYF. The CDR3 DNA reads TGTGCCAGCAGTGAAAGGGTGGCAGATACGCAGTATTTT.

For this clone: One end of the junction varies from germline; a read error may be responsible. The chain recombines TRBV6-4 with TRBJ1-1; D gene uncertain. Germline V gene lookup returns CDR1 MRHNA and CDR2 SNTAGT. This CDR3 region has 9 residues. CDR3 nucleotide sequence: TGTGCCAGACCGACGCGAAGTCTCTTT. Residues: CARPTRSLF.

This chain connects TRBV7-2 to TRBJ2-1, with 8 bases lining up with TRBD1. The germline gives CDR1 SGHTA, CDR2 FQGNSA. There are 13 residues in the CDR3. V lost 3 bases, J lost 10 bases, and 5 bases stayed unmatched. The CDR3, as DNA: TGTGCCAGCAGCTTTGACAGGGGAGGAGAGCAGTTCTTC. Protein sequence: CASSFDRGGEQFF.

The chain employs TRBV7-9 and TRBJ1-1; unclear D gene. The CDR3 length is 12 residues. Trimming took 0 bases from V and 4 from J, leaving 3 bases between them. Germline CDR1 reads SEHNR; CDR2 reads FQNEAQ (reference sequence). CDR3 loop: CASSLAPTEAFF. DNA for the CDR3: TGTGCCAGCAGCTTAGCCCCCACTGAAGCTTTCTTT.

CDR3 residues: CASILGTRNEKLFF. The DNA for the CDR3 is TGTGCCAGCATCCTCGGAACACGTAATGAAAAACTGTTTTTT. The J gene is TRBJ1-4, the V gene TRBV2; D gene ambiguous. The CDR3 loop spans 14 amino acids. V was pared by 7 bases and J by 4 bases, with 13 bases between. Germline lookup yields CDR1 SNHLY and CDR2 FYNNEI. Full variable domain (missing parts from reference TRBV2 and TRBJ1-4): EPEVTQTPSHQVTQMGQEVILRCVPISNHLYFYWYRQILGQKVEFLVSFYNNEISEKSEIFDDQFSVERPDGSNFTLKIRSTKLEDSAMYFCASILGTRNEKLFFGSGTQLSVL.

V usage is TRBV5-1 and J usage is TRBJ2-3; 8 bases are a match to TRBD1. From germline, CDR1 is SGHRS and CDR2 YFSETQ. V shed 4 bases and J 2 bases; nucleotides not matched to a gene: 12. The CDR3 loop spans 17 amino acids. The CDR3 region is CASSPLGGDRPTDTQYF. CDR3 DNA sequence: TGCGCCAGCAGCCCACTGGGCGGGGACAGGCCCACAGATACGCAGTATTTT.

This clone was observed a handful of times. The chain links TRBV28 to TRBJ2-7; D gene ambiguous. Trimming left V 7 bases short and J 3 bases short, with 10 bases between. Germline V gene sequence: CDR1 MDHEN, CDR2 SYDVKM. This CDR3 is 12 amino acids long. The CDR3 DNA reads TGTGCCAGCACCAAACCCGGCTACGAGCAGTACTTC. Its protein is CASTKPGYEQYF.